This TCR beta chain derives from a study of spatial heterogeneity in lung cancer. General study results and limits: Tumors with more nonsynonymous mutations had more expanded intratumoral alpha and beta TCRs.

Each CDR3 protein is one row after TCRdb ran MiXCR on the 5' RACE reads. The top ten hold 15% to 20% of the sample, which has over 10,000 distinct CDR3 sequences, 2.5% to 3.5% seen once. In its sample, this clonotype was seen a few times. Its antigen remains unidentified. Stated time point: sample taken at primary tumor resection. The CDR3 loop spans 17 amino acids. The V end was cut by 5 bases, the J end by 7 bases, with 23 bases between. Germline-derived CDR1 and CDR2 are SEHNR and FQNEAQ (reference sequence). This sequence joins TRBV7-9 and TRBJ2-2; tentative D call: TRBD1 (6 bases). The source was lung tumor tissue, collected at surgery. This TCR derives from a male donor with early-stage non-small cell lung cancer. The CDR3 DNA is TGTGCCAGCAGCGCCCGGGACACACCGCGGAAAATCGGGGAGCTGTTTTTT. Encoded protein: CASSARDTPRKIGELFF. The whole variable domain, remainder taken from reference TRBV7-9 and TRBJ2-2, is DTGVSQNPRHKITKRGQNVTFRCDPISEHNRLYWYRQTLGQGPEFLTYFQNEAQLEKSRLLSDRFSAERPKGSFSTLEIQRTEQGDSAMYLCASSARDTPRKIGELFFGEGSRLTVL.